This T cell receptor beta chain was observed in a study of blood T cells in healthy people across ages. Study-level information: About one barcoded beta molecule per two T cells was the capture yield of template switching.

Germline CDR1 DFQATT, CDR2 SNEGSKA (reference sequence). This CDR3 is 16 amino acids long. The V segment lost 0 bases and the J segment 2 bases; nucleotides outside the gene matches: 5. Combining a sample-barcoded 5' primer with a J-beta primer mix, a second PCR ran for roughly 7 to 11 cycles. Each cDNA molecule, via a template-switch adaptor with 12 random nucleotides, was tagged. In TCRdb, the 5' RACE reads were re-called with MiXCR into one record per CDR3 protein. The profile covers 540,000 or so distinct CDR3 sequences, with around half appearing a single time and roughly 25% taken by the ten largest. Study results and caveats: With donor CMV status unknown, expanded clonotype changes were possibly confounded. There were more naive CD4+ cells and higher diversity in long-lived donors than in aged donors.

With respect to this clonotype: Its cognate antigen is unknown.

Sequenced input: blood. The chain is built from TRBV20-1 and TRBJ2-1, with 9 bases that match TRBD2. The receptor was derived from an older man in good health. The CDR3 sequence is CSARDASGVPYNEQFF. The CDR3 DNA reads TGCAGTGCTAGAGACGCTAGCGGGGTCCCCTACAATGAGCAGTTCTTC.